One T cell receptor (beta chain) is described in this entry. Germline V lookup: CDR1 SGHNT, CDR2 YYREEE (reference sequence). This CDR3 comprises 15 residues. J gave up 4 bases and V 3 bases, and 9 bases lay outside the gene matches. This record comes from a study of shared T cell receptors in the human thymus. TCRdb's table, derived via immunoSEQ multiplex PCR, lists solely in-frame clones and lacks some. This sample has hundreds of thousands of clones; about 87% occur once, and the top ten carry 0.0094%. Separately, the same data were catalogued under a study of human thymus T cells. That work states: All donors were healthy Finnish infants who were undergoing corrective surgery to treat congenital heart defects. From resections taken during corrective heart surgery, the thymus tissue was obtained. Thymic and blood repertoires appeared to show biased V and J gene usage.

The TCR originated in a boy younger than two with a congenital heart defect. Sequencing was done on a sample of thymocytes. The chain links TRBV5-4 to TRBJ2-7; 8 nucleotides line up with TRBD2. CDR3 sequence: CASSSYGGARYEQYF. The CDR3 DNA follows: TGTGCCAGCAGCTCCTACGGGGGGGCCCGGTACGAGCAGTACTTC.